These 32 T cell receptor beta chains were all obtained from the same sample, sequenced in a study of T cell responses to AZD1222 COVID-19 vaccine. Produced via immunoSEQ multiplex PCR; TCRdb's table is partial and in-frame only. Of 60,000 to 85,000 clones in the sample, 70% to 80% were seen once. The input for sequencing was peripheral blood, taken 28 days after the second dose of the MenACWY control vaccine. These receptor sequences come from an adult who received the MenACWY meningococcal vaccine as a control.

The chain has TRBV3-1 (or the pseudogene TRBV3-2) and TRBJ2-7; TRBD2 agrees at 11 bases. Germline V gene data show CDR1 as LGHDT and CDR2 as YNNKEL (reference sequence). The CDR3 contains 14 residues. Germline trimming cut 5 bases from V and 4 bases from J; bases unmatched to any gene: 4. The CDR3 sequence is CASSLGTSGYEQYF. DNA of the CDR3: TGTGCCAGCAGCTTGGGGACTAGCGGTTACGAGCAGTACTTC.

The rearrangement uses TRBV5-6 and TRBJ1-2; weak D call: TRBD1 (5 bases). V lost 3 bases, J lost 4 bases, and 16 bases lay in between. This CDR3 contains 15 residues. Germline V CDR1 and CDR2: SGHDT, YYEEEE. The CDR3 coding sequence is TGTGCCAGCAGCTCCTACGTAACAGGTGCCTATGGCTACACCTTC. It translates to CASSSYVTGAYGYTF.

CDR3 residues: CASSLGGSNTGELFF. CDR3 coding DNA: TGTGCCAGCAGCTTGGGCGGTTCCAACACCGGGGAGCTGTTTTTT. This chain connects TRBV5-4 to TRBJ2-2, with D uncertain. The ends were cut back, 0 bases at V and 2 bases at J, with 8 bases in the middle. The CDR3 spans 15 residues. From germline, CDR1 is SGHNT and CDR2 YYREEE (reference sequence).

The genes are TRBV5-1 and TRBJ2-7, with D possibly being TRBD2 (6 bases). Trimming cost V 3 bases and J 7 bases, with 23 bases left between them. The CDR3 covers 16 residues. Germline V gene data show CDR1 as SGHRS and CDR2 as YFSETQ. DNA of the CDR3: TGCGCCAGCAGCTGGGGGGTGGGCAGGTTAACTGGGGAGCAGTACTTC. Translated, it gives CASSWGVGRLTGEQYF.

The chain joins TRBV7-2 to TRBJ1-2; TRBD1 agrees at 9 bases. CDR3 length: 14 amino acids. The germline V gene has CDR1 SGHTA and CDR2 FQGNSA. J gave up 7 bases and V 7 bases, and 10 bases lay outside the gene matches. Here the CDR3 reads CASNRPGQGGGYTF. DNA for the CDR3: TGTGCCAGCAACCGTCCGGGACAGGGAGGTGGCTACACCTTC.

The chain is built from TRBV10-1 and TRBJ1-2; maybe TRBD1 (5 bases). CDR1 WNHNN and CDR2 SYGVQD come from the germline V gene (reference sequence). The CDR3 runs 13 residues. Trimming shortened V by 11 bases and J by 1 base, and 14 bases separated the two germline ends. CDR3 sequence (DNA): TGCGCCCGCCCCCGACAGAATAACTATGGCTACACCTTC. Residues: CARPRQNNYGYTF.

The chain is built from TRBV19 and TRBJ1-5; the match to TRBD1 covers 7 bases. Trimming removed 6 bases from V and 2 bases from J; junction bases left unmatched: 10. In germline, CDR1 is LNHDA, CDR2 SQIVND (reference sequence). This CDR3 has 16 residues. This chain's CDR3 is CASSSRGQGGNQPQHF. In DNA, the CDR3 is TGTGCCAGTAGCTCCCGGGGGCAGGGGGGCAATCAGCCCCAGCATTTT. Filled out from reference TRBV19 and TRBJ1-5, the complete variable domain reads DGGITQSPKYLFRKEGQNVTLSCEQNLNHDAMYWYRQDPGQGLRLIYYSQIVNDFQKGDIAEGYSVSREKKESFPLTVTSAQKNPTAFYLCASSSRGQGGNQPQHFGDGTRLSIL.

The chain uses TRBV18 and TRBJ1-4; tentative D call: TRBD1 (5 bases). The V gene's germline CDR1 is KGHSH and CDR2 LQKENI. There are 15 residues in the CDR3. V was pared by 5 bases and J by 0 bases, with 10 bases between. CDR3 sequence (DNA): TGTGCCAGCTCAAACCGACAGACAACTAATGAAAAACTGTTTTTT. This codes for CASSNRQTTNEKLFF.

The chain couples TRBV7-9 to TRBJ2-1; D may be TRBD1 (6 bases). V was shortened by 5 bases and J by 4 bases, with 12 bases between the two germline ends. This CDR3 spans 14 amino acids. Germline V CDR1 and CDR2: SEHNR, FQNEAQ (reference sequence). The CDR3, as DNA: TGTGCCAGCAGCAGGGACATCCTGTACAATGAGCAGTTCTTC. It encodes CASSRDILYNEQFF. The full variable domain, its missing parts supplied by reference TRBV7-9 and TRBJ2-1, is DTGVSQNPRHKITKRGQNVTFRCDPISEHNRLYWYRQTLGQGPEFLTYFQNEAQLEKSRLLSDRFSAERPKGSFSTLEIQRTEQGDSAMYLCASSRDILYNEQFFGPGTRLTVL.

This clone was seen more than once but under ten times. The V gene is TRBV12-1, the J gene TRBJ1-2; the tabulated D call, TRBD1, remains unverified against the DNA. TRBV12-1 is a pseudogene. The CDR3 has 15 residues. CDR3 nucleotide sequence: TGTGCCAGCAGCTTCACCTTAGGGACAGGGTTTGGCTACACCTTC. As protein: CASSFTLGTGFGYTF.

The genes are TRBV2 and TRBJ1-1, with 7 bases that match TRBD1. CDR1 and CDR2 from the germline V gene are SNHLY and FYNNEI. CDR3 size: 13 residues. V lost 6 bases and J lost 5; bases outside the gene matches: 6. CDR3 sequence reads: CASSPQGGTEAFF. DNA for the CDR3: TGTGCCAGCAGCCCGCAGGGGGGTACTGAAGCTTTCTTT. Supplemented by reference TRBV2 and TRBJ1-1, the full variable domain reads EPEVTQTPSHQVTQMGQEVILRCVPISNHLYFYWYRQILGQKVEFLVSFYNNEISEKSEIFDDQFSVERPDGSNFTLKIRSTKLEDSAMYFCASSPQGGTEAFFGQGTRLTVV.

The chain is built from TRBV3-1 (or the pseudogene TRBV3-2) and TRBJ1-1, with a weak D call TRBD1 (5 bases). Trimming left V 1 base short and J 5 bases short, with 14 bases between. The CDR3 consists of 15 residues. CDR1 is LGHDT and CDR2 is YNNKEL in the germline V gene (reference sequence). CDR3: CASSQGGGLQTEAFF. The CDR3 DNA sequence: TGTGCCAGCAGCCAAGGTGGGGGGTTACAAACTGAAGCTTTCTTT.

A single count supports this clone. This sequence joins TRBV5-1 and TRBJ2-1; 9 nucleotides line up with TRBD1. Germline V CDR1 and CDR2: SGHRS, YFSETQ. V shed 1 base and J 5 bases; nucleotides not matched to a gene: 10. The CDR3 is 17 residues long. This chain's CDR3 is CASSLRTGTGINNEQFF. The CDR3 bases are TGCGCCAGCAGCTTGCGAACCGGGACAGGGATAAACAATGAGCAGTTCTTC.

The chain recombines TRBV30 with TRBJ2-7; D not resolved. Germline V gene lookup returns CDR1 GTSNPN and CDR2 SVGIG (reference sequence). This CDR3 is built from 11 residues. Trimming took off 7 bases at V and 0 bases at J, with 7 bases between the two ends. The CDR3 DNA is TGTGCCTCCCGGTTCTCCTACGAGCAGTACTTC. It yields the protein CASRFSYEQYF.

The chain joins TRBV30 to TRBJ1-2; 9 bases map to TRBD1. The trim removed 5 bases at V and 7 bases at J, leaving 11 bases unmatched. The CDR3 length is 14 residues. From germline, CDR1 is GTSNPN and CDR2 SVGIG (reference sequence). The CDR3 region is CAWYPGQGSPGYTF. For the CDR3, the DNA is TGTGCCTGGTACCCGGGACAGGGTTCCCCTGGCTACACCTTC.

This clone was counted between two and nine times. V is TRBV7-2 and J is TRBJ1-1; tentatively, D is TRBD1 (5 bases). Looked up from germline, CDR1 is SGHTA and CDR2 is FQGNSA. V was clipped by 5 bases and J by 0 bases, with 13 bases between them. The CDR3 totals 15 residues. The CDR3 sequence: CASSLLRGLNTEAFF. CDR3 nucleotide sequence: TGTGCCAGCAGCCTCCTACGGGGGTTGAACACTGAAGCTTTCTTT.

The chain couples TRBV6-5 to TRBJ1-4; 9 bases are a match to TRBD1. CDR1 is MNHEY, CDR2 SVGAGI, per germline. The length of the CDR3 is 14 residues. J was trimmed by 4 bases and V by 6 bases; bases with no gene match: 3. The CDR3 bases are TGTGCCAGCAGGCCGACAGGGGGTAATGAAAAACTGTTTTTT. This translates into CASRPTGGNEKLFF.

This sequence joins TRBV5-6 and TRBJ1-1; D remains ambiguous. V was shortened by 0 bases and J by 0 bases, with 12 bases between the two germline ends. Germline assignment: CDR1 SGHDT and CDR2 YYEEEE. The CDR3 has 16 amino acids. CDR3 region: CASSLGGPLLNTEAFF. The CDR3 nucleotides are TGTGCCAGCAGCTTGGGAGGGCCGCTATTGAACACTGAAGCTTTCTTT.

This clone has just one count. The gene calls are TRBV2 and TRBJ2-7; 13 bases are shared with TRBD2. The CDR3 has 13 amino acids. J lost 7 bases, V lost 6 bases, and 3 bases had no gene match. Looked up from germline, CDR1 is SNHLY and CDR2 is FYNNEI. Written as DNA, the CDR3 is TGTGCCAGCAGCGGACTAGCGGGAGTGGAGCAGTACTTC. It translates to CASSGLAGVEQYF.

This clone has only a few counts. This chain uses TRBV20-1 with TRBJ2-1; D perhaps matches TRBD2 (6 bases). CDR3 length equals 14 residues. Germline CDR1 is DFQATT and CDR2 is SNEGSKA (reference sequence). V lost 3 bases and J 2 bases, leaving 11 bases between the germline ends. The chain's CDR3 is CSASREFPYNEQFF. CDR3 sequence (DNA): TGCAGTGCTAGTCGGGAGTTCCCCTACAATGAGCAGTTCTTC.

The chain is built from TRBV5-1 and TRBJ1-1; the D is unclear. Germline CDR1 SGHRS, CDR2 YFSETQ. The CDR3 is made up of 15 amino acids. Trimming removed 4 bases at V and 3 bases at J, with 16 bases between. This chain's CDR3 is CASSPEEGWDTEAFF. CDR3 in DNA: TGCGCCAGCAGCCCTGAGGAGGGTTGGGACACTGAAGCTTTCTTT.

This chain links TRBV7-8 with TRBJ2-1; possibly TRBD2 for D (5 bases). Germline values: CDR1 SGHVS, CDR2 FQNEAQ. Trimming removed 3 bases from V and 9 bases from J, with 15 bases in between. This CDR3 region has 14 residues. The CDR3 bases are TGTGCCAGCAGCTTGAGGGTCAGAGCCAGTGAGCAGTTCTTC. It encodes CASSLRVRASEQFF.

The chain carries TRBV5-4 and TRBJ1-1, with a weak D call TRBD1 (6 bases). V lost 0 bases and J 4 bases, leaving 10 bases between the germline ends. Germline CDR1 SGHNT, CDR2 YYREEE (reference sequence). This CDR3 is 14 amino acids long. In DNA, the CDR3 is TGTGCCAGCAGCTTGGGGACAGTGGTCACTGAAGCTTTCTTT. It yields the protein CASSLGTVVTEAFF. Drawing the rest from reference TRBV5-4 and TRBJ1-1, the complete variable domain is ETGVTQSPTHLIKTRGQQVTLRCSSQSGHNTVSWYQQALGQGPQFIFQYYREEENGRGNFPPRFSGLQFPNYSSELNVNALELDDSALYLCASSLGTVVTEAFFGQGTRLTVV.

This chain links TRBV19 with TRBJ2-2, with 12 bases lining up with TRBD2. The CDR3 covers 16 residues. The V gene end was trimmed by 6 bases and the J gene end by 7 bases; junction bases not matched to a gene: 9. CDR1 is LNHDA and CDR2 is SQIVND in the germline V gene (reference sequence). The CDR3 DNA reads as TGTGCCAGTAGGCGTCTAGCGGGAGGGCCGGACGGGGAGCTGTTTTTT. The encoded protein is CASRRLAGGPDGELFF.

V gene TRBV2 combines with J gene TRBJ1-2; no clear D. This CDR3 has 12 residues. V was pared by 6 bases and J by 6 bases, with 11 bases between. Germline lookup yields CDR1 SNHLY and CDR2 FYNNEI. The CDR3 reads CASRGFRNGYTF. The CDR3 DNA sequence: TGTGCCAGCAGGGGGTTTAGGAATGGCTACACCTTC.

The genes are TRBV2 and TRBJ1-4, with TRBD1 as a possible D gene (6 bases). The CDR3 length is 13 residues. The V gene lost 5 bases and the J gene lost 8 bases, with 12 bases spanning the gap. Germline V gives CDR1 SNHLY, CDR2 FYNNEI. The DNA for the CDR3 is TGTGCCAGCAGTCAAACAGGGAAGGAAAAACTGTTTTTT. Amino acids: CASSQTGKEKLFF.

The V gene is TRBV7-9, the J gene TRBJ2-7; no clear D. The germline gives CDR1 SEHNR, CDR2 FQNEAQ (reference sequence). V shed 4 bases and J shed 4 bases, with 5 bases lying between them. The CDR3 runs 11 residues. CDR3: CASSSQYEQYF. The CDR3 nucleotides read TGTGCCAGCAGCTCACAGTACGAGCAGTACTTC.

CDR3 in DNA: TGTGCCAGCAGTCCCACAGGGCGGACTGAAGCTTTCTTT. Amino acid sequence: CASSPTGRTEAFF. The chain carries TRBV12-3 or TRBV12-4 and TRBJ1-1; TRBD1 might be the D (6 bases). The germline V and J ends were trimmed by 5 bases and 5 bases, with 12 bases remaining between them. The length of the CDR3 is 13 residues.

The gene calls are TRBV2 and TRBJ2-1, with TRBD1 matching 7 bases. The CDR3 covers 15 residues. CDR1 and CDR2 from the germline V gene are SNHLY and FYNNEI. The V and J ends lost 3 bases and 8 bases, in that order; junction bases with no gene match: 10. The CDR3 sequence: CASSELGQNWDEQFF. The DNA of the CDR3 is TGTGCCAGCAGTGAGTTGGGACAGAATTGGGATGAGCAGTTCTTC. Full variable domain (rest looked up from reference TRBV2 and TRBJ2-1): EPEVTQTPSHQVTQMGQEVILRCVPISNHLYFYWYRQILGQKVEFLVSFYNNEISEKSEIFDDQFSVERPDGSNFTLKIRSTKLEDSAMYFCASSELGQNWDEQFFGPGTRLTVL.

This clone was found a few times. The V gene is TRBV29-1, the J gene TRBJ2-7; the D gene is possibly TRBD1 (6 bases). The V end lost 0 bases, the J end lost 4 bases, and 10 bases lay between the germline ends. CDR3 size: 13 residues. Germline assignment: CDR1 SQVTM and CDR2 ANQGSEA. This CDR3 reads CSVEESRGYEQYF. CDR3 in DNA: TGCAGCGTTGAAGAGAGCAGGGGATACGAGCAGTACTTC.

CDR3: CASRGLAGDSDTQYF. CDR3 DNA sequence: TGTGCCAGCAGGGGACTAGCGGGAGATTCAGATACGCAGTATTTT. This chain uses TRBV6-5 with TRBJ2-3, with 14 bases matching TRBD2. This CDR3 contains 15 residues. Germline CDR1 reads MNHEY; CDR2 reads SVGAGI. J was trimmed by 4 bases and V by 6 bases; bases with no gene match: 3.

This chain joins TRBV11-2 and TRBJ1-1; no reliable D call. CDR1 is SGHAT, CDR2 FQNNGV, per germline. Trimming pared 1 base from V and 2 bases from J, leaving 5 bases between. The CDR3 runs 13 residues. The CDR3 DNA sequence: TGTGCCAGCAGCTTAGGAGGAAACACTGAAGCTTTCTTT. Translating gives CASSLGGNTEAFF.